These T cell receptor beta chains were read from a single sample in a study of blood T cell repertoires in COVID-19. TCRdb's copy holds only in-frame clones and misses some; the assay was immunoSEQ multiplex PCR. The sample yields around 330,000 clones, around nine tenths seen once. The sample consisted of PBMCs or T cells enriched from blood (not recorded which). These receptors were obtained from a man between 60 and 70 years old who had recovered from COVID-19. Both conserved end residues are part of each CDR3. D genes are given only for firm matches. Size is stated for part of the rows, as once, few or many counts, or as a class when the clone is expanded.

>TRBD1|TRBJ1-4|.|TRBV28
TGTGCCAGCAGTTTGGAGACAGGGACAGGGGAAAAACTGTTTTTT
CASSLETGTGEKLFF
>.|TRBJ2-5|.|TRBV7-9
TGTGCCAGCAGCTTAGCGAAGGGGAAAGAGACCCAGTACTTC
CASSLAKGKETQYF
>.|TRBJ2-7|.|TRBV5-1
TGCGCCAGCAGCTTGGTGGGTAGCAGATACGAGCAGTACTTC
CASSLVGSRYEQYF
>.|TRBJ1-6|.|TRBV6-5
TGTGCCACCCTTCTCAAGAAGGAGATTAGATCACCCCTCCACTTT
CATLLKKEIRSPLHF
>TRBD1|TRBJ1-1|.|TRBV27
TGTGCCAGCAGGCACGGGACAGCGAACACTGAAGCTTTCTTT
CASRHGTANTEAFF
>.|TRBJ1-5|.|TRBV6-5
TGTGCCAGCACCCGGAGACCTTTCGCTCAGCCCCAGCATTTT
CASTRRPFAQPQHF
>.|TRBJ1-4|once|TRBV27
TGTGCCAGCAGCGGTACCCCCCAATCCGGGGTGGCAACTAATGAAAAACTGTTTTTT
CASSGTPQSGVATNEKLFF
>TRBD2|TRBJ2-1|.|TRBV4-2
TGTGCCAGCAGCCAAGAGTTCCAGCCTAGCGGAACGCGAACTTACAGGGAGCAGTTCTTC
CASSQEFQPSGTRTYREQFF
>.|TRBJ2-3|.|TRBV9
TGTGCCAGCAGCACCGACCCGGGACACACAGATACGCAGTATTTT
CASSTDPGHTDTQYF
>.|TRBJ2-7|.|TRBV12-3/TRBV12-4
TGTGCCAGCAGTTCAACAGACTACGAGCAGTACTTC
CASSSTDYEQYF
>TRBD1|TRBJ2-1|.|TRBV9
TGTGCCAGCAGCGTCGACCCGGGACAGCCAAACAATGAGCAGTTCTTC
CASSVDPGQPNNEQFF
>TRBD1|TRBJ1-1|.|TRBV7-6
TGTGCCAGCAGCGCGTACGGGACAGTGATTGCCGAAGCTTTCTTT
CASSAYGTVIAEAFF
>TRBD2|TRBJ2-1|.|TRBV7-9
TGTGCCGAGACTAGCGGGAGTAGTGGTGAGCAGTTCTTC
CAETSGSSGEQFF
>.|TRBJ1-2|.|TRBV18
TGTGCCAGCTCACCGACGTTGTTTCGAGGGGGATTAGGCTACACCTTC
CASSPTLFRGGLGYTF
>TRBD2|TRBJ2-7|.|TRBV13
TGTGCCAGCAGCCCGGGGACTAGCTCCTACGAGCAGTACTTC
CASSPGTSSYEQYF
>TRBD2|TRBJ2-2|.|TRBV11-3
TGTGCCAGCAGCTTTAGCGGGAGCACCGGGGAGCTGTTTTTT
CASSFSGSTGELFF
>TRBD1|TRBJ1-5|.|TRBV4-1
TGCGCCAGCAGCCAAGAGGGGTCGCAGGGGGTGCAGCCCCAGCATTTT
CASSQEGSQGVQPQHF
>.|TRBJ1-3|.|TRBV7-9
TGTGCCAGCAGCTTACAGGTCTCTGGAAACACCATATATTTT
CASSLQVSGNTIYF
>.|TRBJ2-2|.|TRBV7-3
TGTGCCAGCAGCCAGGAGGGTTACGCACGGAACACCGGGGAGCTGTTTTTT
CASSQEGYARNTGELFF
>TRBD2|TRBJ2-1|many|TRBV7-2
TGTGCCAGCAGCTTGGGACTAGCGTTCGATGAGCAGTTCTTC
CASSLGLAFDEQFF
>.|TRBJ1-3|.|TRBV4-3
TGCGCCAGCAGCCAGTTCTGGGCGGGGGGGACGTCTGGAAACACCATATATTTT
CASSQFWAGGTSGNTIYF
>.|TRBJ1-6|once|TRBV2
TGTGCCAGCAACAAGGACAGCTATAATTCACCCCTCCACTTT
CASNKDSYNSPLHF
>TRBD1|TRBJ2-3|.|TRBV3-1/TRBV3-2
TGTGCCAGCAGCCAGAGGGACAGGGCCACAGATACGCAGTATTTT
CASSQRDRATDTQYF
>TRBD2|TRBJ2-5|.|TRBV14
TGTGCCAGCAGCCCCAGGACTAGCGGGGTGACCCAGTACTTC
CASSPRTSGVTQYF
>.|TRBJ2-2|.|TRBV24-1
TGTGCCACCAGTGATTCGACAAAACCCGGGGAGCTGTTTTTT
CATSDSTKPGELFF
>.|TRBJ1-2|.|TRBV4-3
TGCGCCAGCAGCCAAGAATGGGGCAGTCTTTGGTATGGCTACACCTTC
CASSQEWGSLWYGYTF
>.|TRBJ1-4|once|TRBV29-1
TGCAGCGCTGCAGGATTCCCTAATGAAAAACTGTTTTTT
CSAAGFPNEKLFF
>TRBD2|TRBJ2-3|.|TRBV9
TGTGCCAGCAGCGTAGGACTAGCGGGGGGGCAGGCCACAGATACGCAGTATTTT
CASSVGLAGGQATDTQYF
>.|TRBJ1-1|many|TRBV7-9
TGTGCCAGCAGCTTAGACGCCCGTACTAACACTGAAGCTTTCTTT
CASSLDARTNTEAFF
>.|TRBJ2-3|.|TRBV12-3/TRBV12-4
TGTGCCAGCAGTTTGTTAAGCACAGATACGCAGTATTTT
CASSLLSTDTQYF
>TRBD2|TRBJ2-1|.|TRBV18
TGTGCCAGCTCACGGCCGGGACTAGCGGGCCACAATGAGCAGTTCTTC
CASSRPGLAGHNEQFF
>.|TRBJ1-2|.|TRBV4-3
TGCGCCAGCAGCCCCAATCGCGCGGGCAACTATGGCTACACCTTC
CASSPNRAGNYGYTF
>.|TRBJ1-6|.|TRBV13
TGTGCCAGCAGCCCGGGCTCCTATAATTCACCCCTCCACTTT
CASSPGSYNSPLHF
>TRBD1|TRBJ2-1|.|TRBV27
TGTGCCACACAGGGGCCCTTTTACAATGAGCAGTTCTTC
CATQGPFYNEQFF
>TRBD1|TRBJ2-3|.|TRBV5-1
TGCGCCAGCCGGCGGGACAGGGACCAATTCACAGATACGCAGTATTTT
CASRRDRDQFTDTQYF
>.|TRBJ1-4|.|TRBV2
TGTGCCAGCAGAGCTTTATCAACTAATGAAAAACTGTTTTTT
CASRALSTNEKLFF
>.|TRBJ2-3|.|TRBV11-2
TGTGCCAGCAGCTTAGGCTGGCCCGGCGGGGTCCCCCCCACAGATACGCAGTATTTT
CASSLGWPGGVPPTDTQYF
>.|TRBJ1-1|.|TRBV7-9
TGTGCCAGCAGCTACCTAATCACAGGCGGGAACACTGAAGCTTTCTTT
CASSYLITGGNTEAFF
>TRBD1|TRBJ2-6|.|TRBV27
TGTGCCAGCAGTTTAGGACGACAGGGGGCTAATCCCTCTGGGGCCAACGTCCTGACTTTC
CASSLGRQGANPSGANVLTF
>.|TRBJ1-1|.|TRBV5-1
TGCGCCAGCAGCACGGACAGCTCGAACACTGAAGCTTTCTTT
CASSTDSSNTEAFF
>.|TRBJ2-7|.|TRBV2
TGTGCCAGCAGTGAAGAGCGAACGGAGTACTTC
CASSEERTEYF
>.|TRBJ2-1|.|TRBV29-1
TGCAGCGTTGGTCAGGTCTCCTCTGCCAATGAGCAGTTCTTC
CSVGQVSSANEQFF
>TRBD1|TRBJ1-1|.|TRBV7-9
TGTGCCAGCAGCCTCTGGACAGGGGGGAACACTGAAGCTTTCTTT
CASSLWTGGNTEAFF
>.|TRBJ1-1|few|TRBV18
TGTGCCAGCTCACAGGACAGGAACACTGAAGCTTTCTTT
CASSQDRNTEAFF
>.|TRBJ2-1|.|TRBV7-3
TGTGCCAGCAGCTTATCGGGGAATGAGCAGTTCTTC
CASSLSGNEQFF
>TRBD2|TRBJ2-1|.|TRBV3-1/TRBV3-2
TGTGCCAGCAGGCTTGCGGGAGGGGTTTATGAGCAGTTCTTC
CASRLAGGVYEQFF
>TRBD1|TRBJ1-4|.|TRBV19
TGTGCCAGTAGGTGGACAGGCACAACTAATGAAAAACTGTTTTTT
CASRWTGTTNEKLFF
>TRBD1|TRBJ2-2|once|TRBV6-5
TGTGCCAGCAGTTACTCCGGCAGGGGGCGCCCCGGGGAGCTGTTTTTT
CASSYSGRGRPGELFF
>.|TRBJ1-2|.|TRBV5-4
TGTGCCAGCAGCTTGGATATCCCTTATGGCTACACCTTC
CASSLDIPYGYTF
>TRBD2|TRBJ2-3|.|TRBV18
TGTGCCAGCTCACCAATGGGGGGGAGCACAGATACGCAGTATTTT
CASSPMGGSTDTQYF
>.|TRBJ2-3|.|TRBV7-2
TGTGCCAGCAGCTTAGATAGAGCGGCAGATACGCAGTATTTT
CASSLDRAADTQYF